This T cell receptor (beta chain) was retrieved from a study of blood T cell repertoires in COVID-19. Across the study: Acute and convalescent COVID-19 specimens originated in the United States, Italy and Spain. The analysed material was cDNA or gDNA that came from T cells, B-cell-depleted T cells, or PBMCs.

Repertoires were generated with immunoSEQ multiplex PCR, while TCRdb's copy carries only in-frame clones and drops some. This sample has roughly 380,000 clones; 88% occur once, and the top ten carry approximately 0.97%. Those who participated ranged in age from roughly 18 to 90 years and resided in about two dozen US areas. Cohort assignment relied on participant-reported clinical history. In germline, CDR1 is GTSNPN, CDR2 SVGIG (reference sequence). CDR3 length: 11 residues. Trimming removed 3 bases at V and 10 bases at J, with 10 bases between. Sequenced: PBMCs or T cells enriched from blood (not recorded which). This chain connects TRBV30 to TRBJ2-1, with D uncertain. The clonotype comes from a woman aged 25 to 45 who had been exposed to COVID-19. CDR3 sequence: CAWRRVREQFF. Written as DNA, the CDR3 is TGTGCCTGGAGACGGGTAAGAGAGCAGTTCTTC.